Described below is a single TCR beta chain sequence and its context. Its antigen is currently unknown. Other DNA sequences in this specimen translate into the identical CDR3. Trimming cost V 4 bases and J 3 bases, with 15 bases left between them. This CDR3 comprises 15 residues. Germline CDR1 and CDR2: SEHNR and FQNEAQ (reference sequence). Only in-frame clones appear in the TCRdb table, and some are missing; sequencing was by immunoSEQ multiplex PCR. The sample carries about 750 clones, approximately 91% recorded once. No patient had a history of multiple malignancies, as such patients were excluded. Guided by marked H&E slides, tumor areas were macrodissected from five unstained, deparaffinized roughly 9.8 um sections. This sample is drawn from a study of T cells in lung cancer brain metastases. Regarding the study as a whole: The analysis could not control for preoperative corticosteroids affecting T cell infiltration in brain metastases. Few clones were shared between paired lesions (mean Morisita roughly 0.23); most were lesion-specific.

This chain connects TRBV7-9 to TRBJ1-2; no definite D call. The sample consisted of tumor tissue from the primary lung tumor. The clonotype comes from a woman in her sixties or seventies with non-small cell lung cancer. The CDR3 sequence: CASSWPGTADYGYTF. In DNA, the CDR3 is TGTGCCAGCAGCTGGCCCGGAACGGCTGACTATGGCTACACCTTC.